These T cell receptor beta chains were read from a single sample in a study of T cell clonotyping in hematopoietic cell transplantation. Assay used: immunoSEQ multiplex PCR; TCRdb lists only in-frame clones, some missing. The table lists 49,000 or so clones, around 84% of them singletons. The sequences come from peripheral blood mononuclear cells, collected before stem cell transplant. The receptor source for this set is a man in his sixties with myelodysplastic syndrome. Some clones in this sample may be carry-over from other donors' samples. Each CDR3 is given with its conserved first and last residue.

V	J	length	CDR3
TRBV4-2	TRBJ1-2	13	CASSQDPGYGYTF
TRBV7-2	TRBJ1-5	16	CASSSYGQGADQPQHF
TRBV6-6	TRBJ2-2	16	CASRTHRDTYTGELFF
TRBV7-2	TRBJ2-3	15	CASSLNHISQDTQYF
TRBV5-1	TRBJ2-3	16	CASSTETSGGTDTQYF
TRBV14	TRBJ1-2	16	CASSQTQGLTDYGYTF
TRBV2	TRBJ2-3	16	CASGRGRAPSTDTQYF
TRBV7-9	TRBJ2-2	16	CASSPRTVLGTGELFF
TRBV19	TRBJ1-2	15	CASTPPGGANYGYTF
TRBV28	TRBJ2-7	15	CASSFLFGGGYEQYF
TRBV6-5	TRBJ2-1	14	CASSYKVPVDEQFF
TRBV4-3	TRBJ2-6	19	CASSQDPSSDWVAANVLTF
TRBV5-1	TRBJ1-1	15	CASSLAAGVVSEAFF
TRBV28	TRBJ2-7	12	CASSPRVREQYF
TRBV9	TRBJ2-6	19	CASSGGTSGGGTGANVLTF
TRBV11-2	TRBJ1-3	13	CASSLQGRNTIYF
TRBV7-2	TRBJ2-7	14	CASSFTGTHYEQYF
TRBV30	TRBJ2-7	13	CAWSTDRGYEQYF
TRBV28	TRBJ1-2	14	CASSVGGATAGYTF
TRBV10-3	TRBJ1-3	12	CAIQGSGNTIYF
TRBV19	TRBJ2-7	13	CACRQGQVGEQYF
TRBV11-2	TRBJ2-7	16	CASSSIGHTGSYEQYF
TRBV30	TRBJ1-2	14	CAWSREGLNYGYTF
TRBV29-1	TRBJ1-5	14	CSVEDGGSNQPQHF
TRBV10-2	TRBJ1-6	16	CASRGTGSSYNSPLHF
TRBV2	TRBJ1-2	14	CASSRLGQGRGYTF
TRBV11-2	TRBJ2-7	12	CASKQGRDEQYF
TRBV19	TRBJ2-7	15	CASRLTGQGTYEQYF
TRBV5-4	TRBJ1-3	14	CASNRQGTGNTIYF
TRBV10-3	TRBJ1-2	14	CAISTGTGDYGYTF
TRBV15	TRBJ1-1	14	CATSRVREVTEAFF
TRBV29-1	TRBJ1-1	13	CSAMRQANTEAFF
TRBV6-5	TRBJ2-1	13	CASRPTGGNEQFF
TRBV6-6	TRBJ2-1	12	CASTSTGNEQFF
TRBV21-1	TRBJ2-7	15	CASSMTDTDSYEQYF
TRBV19	TRBJ2-5	15	CASSTSGQGGETQYF
TRBV19	TRBJ1-4	14	CASIAGGSNEKLFF
TRBV19	TRBJ2-4	14	CASSIGGAGNIQYF
TRBV4-3	TRBJ1-3	17	CASSQDRAQSSGNTIYF
TRBV11-2	TRBJ2-2	18	CASSLRGGGPMGTGELFF
TRBV6-5	TRBJ1-5	13	CASSPSRSQPQHF
TRBV6-5	TRBJ1-1	16	CASSYGGVGGSTEAFF
TRBV14	TRBJ2-3	11	CASSQYNTQYF
TRBV2	TRBJ2-1	15	CASSEKRGLYNEQFF
TRBV5-1	TRBJ1-2	13	CASRLDRGLGYTF
TRBV30	TRBJ2-7	13	CAWSAGTHYEQYF
TRBV6-6	TRBJ1-1	15	CASSSPSLDNTEAFF
TRBV2	TRBJ2-3	15	CASSRDRETTDTQYF
TRBV4-3	TRBJ1-4	14	CASSQGIGNEKLFF
TRBV6-1	TRBJ1-2	14	CASSEDRGLYGYTF
TRBV4-3	TRBJ2-2	15	CASSRRGVLPGELFF
TRBV4-1	TRBJ1-1	14	CASSQPTSRVEAFF
TRBV12-5	TRBJ2-7	14	CASGPGQGAYEQYF
TRBV28	TRBJ1-5	12	CASSTPDQPQHF
TRBV7-8	TRBJ2-3	16	CASSPLSGAGTDTQYF
TRBV7-2	TRBJ2-7	16	CASSLAGIRVLGEQYF
TRBV7-9	TRBJ2-3	16	CASSLEAVRGTDTQYF